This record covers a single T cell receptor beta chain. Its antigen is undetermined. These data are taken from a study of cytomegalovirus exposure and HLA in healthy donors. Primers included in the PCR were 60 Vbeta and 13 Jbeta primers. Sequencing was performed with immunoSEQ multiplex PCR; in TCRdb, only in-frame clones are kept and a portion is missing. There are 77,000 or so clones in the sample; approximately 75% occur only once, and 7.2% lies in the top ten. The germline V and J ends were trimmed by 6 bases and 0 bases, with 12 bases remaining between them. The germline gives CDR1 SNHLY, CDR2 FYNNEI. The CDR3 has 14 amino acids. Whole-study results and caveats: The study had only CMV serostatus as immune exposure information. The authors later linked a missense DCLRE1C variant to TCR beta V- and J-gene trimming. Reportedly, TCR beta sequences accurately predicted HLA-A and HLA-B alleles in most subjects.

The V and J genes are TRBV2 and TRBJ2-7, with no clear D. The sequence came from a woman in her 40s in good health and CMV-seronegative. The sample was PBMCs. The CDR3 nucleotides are TGTGCCAGCAGGGGCATTGGAAGCTCCTACGAGCAGTACTTC. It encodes CASRGIGSSYEQYF.